Following are 32 T cell receptor beta chains from one sample sequenced in a study of beta chain features in type 1 diabetes. The entirety of the isolated RNA underwent reverse transcription, so expressed TCRB transcripts were sequenced. Profiled with immunoSEQ multiplex PCR; TCRdb holds only in-frame clones, not every one. The sample holds 110,000 or so clones, 40% seen once. The sequencing input was stem cell memory CD4+ T cells from blood. Every receptor here comes from a woman under 30 in good health.

J is TRBJ2-3 and V is TRBV5-1, with a possible D match to TRBD1 (5 bases). The CDR3 runs 17 residues. Germline-derived CDR1 and CDR2 are SGHRS and YFSETQ. The V end was cut by 1 base, the J end by 1 base, with 16 bases between. Here the CDR3 DNA reads TGCGCCAGCAGCTTGACCGCCAGGGTGTCCGGCACAGATACGCAGTATTTT. It is translated as CASSLTARVSGTDTQYF.

This sequence joins TRBV4-1 and TRBJ2-1, with TRBD2 identical over 9 bases. J was trimmed by 6 bases and V by 0 bases; bases with no gene match: 6. In germline, CDR1 is MGHRA, CDR2 YSYEKL. This CDR3 comprises 16 residues. In DNA form, the CDR3 reads TGCGCCAGCAGCCAAGAAGGAGCGGGAGGCCGCAATGAGCAGTTCTTC. Translation gives CASSQEGAGGRNEQFF.

This clone has only a few counts. The chain combines TRBV30 with TRBJ1-1, with a tentative D call TRBD1 (6 bases). The CDR3 runs to 17 residues. Between the trimmed V and J ends, which lost 2 bases and 4 bases, there was a span of 23 bases. Looked up from germline, CDR1 is GTSNPN and CDR2 is SVGIG (reference sequence). As DNA, the CDR3 is TGTGCCTGGAGTCCCGACAGGCATAGAACGGGGTCCACTGAAGCTTTCTTT. It yields the protein CAWSPDRHRTGSTEAFF. The full variable domain, completed using reference TRBV30 and TRBJ1-1, is SQTIHQWPATLVQPVGSPLSLECTVEGTSNPNLYWYRQAAGRGLQLLFYSVGIGQISSEVPQNLSASRPQDRQFILSSKKLLLSDSGFYLCAWSPDRHRTGSTEAFFGQGTRLTVV.

The chain links TRBV29-1 to TRBJ2-5; TRBD2 matches 7 bases. The CDR3 extends over 13 amino acids. Germline-derived CDR1 and CDR2 are SQVTM and ANQGSEA. With V trimmed by 7 bases and J by 11 bases, 16 bases remained unmatched. The CDR3 DNA reads TGCAGCGCGCGGAATCAGGGTGGGCGGGAGCAGTACTTC. It codes for CSARNQGGREQYF. Full variable domain (outside the CDR3, taken from reference TRBV29-1 and TRBJ2-5): SAVISQKPSRDICQRGTSLTIQCQVDSQVTMMFWYRQQPGQSLTLIATANQGSEATYESGFVIDKFPISRPNLTFSTLTVSNMSPEDSSIYLCSARNQGGREQYFGPGTRLLVL.

This chain connects TRBV18 to TRBJ2-1; TRBD2 agrees at 7 bases. Germline V gene data show CDR1 as KGHSH and CDR2 as LQKENI. Trimming took 2 bases from V and 3 from J; bases not matched to a gene: 4. This CDR3 has 15 amino acids. The CDR3 region is CASSPSGIFYNEQFF. The CDR3 nucleotides are TGTGCCAGCTCACCAAGCGGGATTTTCTACAATGAGCAGTTCTTC.

This clone was counted a few times. The rearrangement links TRBV29-1 to TRBJ2-2, with 8 positions matching TRBD1. Germline lookup yields CDR1 SQVTM and CDR2 ANQGSEA. Losses at the gene ends were 3 bases for V and 1 base for J; bases not matched to a gene: 7. This CDR3 region has 16 residues. CDR3 sequence (DNA): TGCAGCGTTGAGCATCCGGACAGGGAGAACACCGGGGAGCTGTTTTTT. This gives the protein CSVEHPDRENTGELFF.

The V call is TRBV7-9, the J call TRBJ2-5, with TRBD2 matching 9 bases. The CDR3 consists of 15 residues. Trimming at V came to 0 bases and at J to 2 bases, leaving 1 base not matched to a gene. Germline CDR1 is SEHNR and CDR2 is FQNEAQ (reference sequence). CDR3 region: CASSLAAGGQETQYF. In DNA form, the CDR3 reads TGTGCCAGCAGCTTAGCTGCGGGAGGGCAAGAGACCCAGTACTTC.

This chain joins TRBV5-4 and TRBJ2-5, with D perhaps TRBD2 (5 bases). Germline values: CDR1 SGHNT, CDR2 YYREEE (reference sequence). CDR3 length: 14 residues. V lost 2 bases, J lost 1 base, and 9 bases lay in between. The CDR3 bases are TGTGCCAGCAGCTTCCCAGCGGTCCAAGAGACCCAGTACTTC. Amino acids: CASSFPAVQETQYF.

V is TRBV6-5 and J is TRBJ2-2, with D maybe TRBD1 (5 bases). CDR1 MNHEY and CDR2 SVGAGI come from the germline V gene. The V and J ends lost 6 bases and 0 bases respectively, with 11 bases between them. The CDR3 contains 15 residues. CDR3: CASSRSTANTGELFF. CDR3 in DNA: TGTGCCAGCAGCCGCTCGACAGCGAACACCGGGGAGCTGTTTTTT.

This clone was seen a handful of times. The gene calls are TRBV7-9 and TRBJ2-1; 8 bases agree with TRBD1. This CDR3 has 15 residues. Germline assignment: CDR1 SEHNR and CDR2 FQNEAQ (reference sequence). Losses at the gene ends were 1 base for V and 8 bases for J; bases not matched to a gene: 7. CDR3 loop: CASSLDNRGTDEQFF. For the CDR3, the DNA is TGTGCCAGCAGCTTAGATAACAGGGGGACGGATGAGCAGTTCTTC.

This rearrangement joins TRBV2 to TRBJ2-3; possible D gene TRBD2, 5 bases. Germline lookup yields CDR1 SNHLY and CDR2 FYNNEI. V was trimmed by 3 bases and J by 2 bases, leaving 12 bases between them. This CDR3 has 15 residues. The CDR3 region is CASSDQLVNTDTQYF. Written as DNA, the CDR3 is TGTGCCAGCAGTGACCAACTAGTTAACACAGATACGCAGTATTTT.

This clone was counted between two and nine times. The chain has TRBV9 and TRBJ2-7, with 10 bases fitting TRBD2. Germline V gene lookup returns CDR1 SGDLS and CDR2 YYNGEE. This CDR3 is built from 14 residues. V shed 4 bases, J shed 3 bases, and the junction held 4 bases outside the gene matches. The DNA of the CDR3 is TGTGCCAGCAGCTTGGGACTAGCGCTCTACGAGCAGTACTTC. Its translation: CASSLGLALYEQYF.

This clone was picked up a small number of times. The chain links TRBV7-9 to TRBJ2-7; 8 positions match TRBD1. The germline gives CDR1 SEHNR, CDR2 FQNEAQ (reference sequence). This CDR3 comprises 14 residues. Germline trimming cut 2 bases from V and 3 bases from J; bases unmatched to any gene: 3. CDR3: CASSLRTGLYEQYF. The CDR3 DNA reads as TGTGCCAGCAGCTTAAGGACAGGGCTCTACGAGCAGTACTTC.

This clone was detected a few times. The genes are TRBV29-1 and TRBJ1-1; no definite D call. Trimming shortened V by 4 bases and J by 4 bases, and 10 bases separated the two germline ends. The CDR3 runs 12 residues. Germline V gene sequence: CDR1 SQVTM, CDR2 ANQGSEA. The CDR3 sequence: CSVASSGTEAFF. The CDR3 DNA is TGCAGCGTTGCAAGTTCAGGCACTGAAGCTTTCTTT.

The genes are TRBV4-2 and TRBJ2-3; the D gene is possibly TRBD2 (6 bases). Trimming shortened V by 2 bases and J by 2 bases, and 17 bases separated the two germline ends. In germline, CDR1 is LGHNA, CDR2 YNFKEQ. The CDR3 has 17 amino acids. The CDR3 here is CASSQLLTGTSTDTQYF. The CDR3 DNA reads TGTGCCAGCAGCCAACTGCTAACCGGGACTTCCACAGATACGCAGTATTTT.

CDR3: CASRPGQQATNYGYTF. CDR3 coding DNA: TGCGCCAGCAGGCCCGGACAACAGGCAACTAACTATGGCTACACCTTC. The genes are TRBV5-1 and TRBJ1-2; TRBD1 might be the D (5 bases). Germline V gives CDR1 SGHRS, CDR2 YFSETQ. The V end was cut by 5 bases, the J end by 0 bases, with 17 bases between. CDR3 length: 16 residues.

The chain couples TRBV7-2 to TRBJ2-7; TRBD2 matches at 15 bases. V shed 1 base, J shed 3 bases, and the junction held 4 bases outside the gene matches. This CDR3 contains 17 residues. Germline V gives CDR1 SGHTA, CDR2 FQGNSA. The CDR3 region is CASSLGTSGRASYEQYF. CDR3 nucleotides: TGTGCCAGCAGCTTAGGGACTAGCGGGAGGGCCAGCTACGAGCAGTACTTC. Looking up the rest from reference TRBV7-2 and TRBJ2-7 gives the full variable domain: GAGVSQSPSNKVTEKGKDVELRCDPISGHTALYWYRQSLGQGLEFLIYFQGNSAPDKSGLPSDRFSAERTGGSVSTLTIQRTQQEDSAVYLCASSLGTSGRASYEQYFGPGTRLTVT.

This clone is a singleton in its sample. This chain uses TRBV7-3 with TRBJ2-1, with D maybe TRBD1 (5 bases). Germline CDR1 SGHTA, CDR2 FQGTGA. Trimming removed 3 bases at V and 2 bases at J, with 11 bases between. The CDR3 has 15 residues. CDR3 in amino acids: CASSLSGNPYNEQFF. CDR3 DNA: TGTGCCAGCAGCTTGTCAGGGAACCCCTACAATGAGCAGTTCTTC.

A single count supports this clone. The rearrangement uses TRBV28 and TRBJ1-1, with 9 bases matching TRBD1. The CDR3 has 15 amino acids. V lost 4 bases and J lost 1; bases outside the gene matches: 4. Germline CDR1 MDHEN, CDR2 SYDVKM. The CDR3 bases are TGTGCCAGCAGTTCACCGGGACAGGGGAACACTGAAGCTTTCTTT. This encodes CASSSPGQGNTEAFF.

The J gene is TRBJ1-5, the V gene TRBV27, with D possibly being TRBD1 (5 bases). Trimming pared 8 bases from V and 4 bases from J, leaving 6 bases between. CDR1 is MNHEY and CDR2 is SMNVEV in the germline V gene (reference sequence). There are 11 residues in the CDR3. The CDR3 protein is CASGGNQPQHF. For the CDR3, the DNA is TGTGCCAGCGGGGGGAATCAGCCCCAGCATTTT.

This chain uses TRBV11-3 with TRBJ1-4, with no clear D. CDR3 length: 13 residues. CDR1 is SGHNT, CDR2 YENEEA, per germline. V was clipped by 7 bases and J by 12 bases, with 18 bases between them. The CDR3 coding sequence is TGTGCCAGCAACCCCTCCTTCGAGGGTGAACTGTTTTTT. Protein: CASNPSFEGELFF. Supplemented by reference TRBV11-3 and TRBJ1-4, the full variable domain reads EAGVVQSPRYKIIEKKQPVAFWCNPISGHNTLYWYLQNLGQGPELLIRYENEEAVDDSQLPKDRFSAERLKGVDSTLKIQPAELGDSAVYLCASNPSFEGELFFGSGTQLSVL.

CDR3 nucleotide sequence: TGTGCCAGTAGTATCATAGGGAGAGGCTACACCTTC. Residues: CASSIIGRGYTF. This rearrangement joins TRBV19 to TRBJ1-2; D not resolved. This CDR3 region has 12 residues. Germline lookup yields CDR1 LNHDA and CDR2 SQIVND (reference sequence). V shed 3 bases and J shed 8 bases, with 10 bases lying between them.

This clone was detected a few times. The CDR3 loop reads CASPLQGGDNTGELFF. CDR3 in DNA: TGTGCCAGCCCTCTCCAGGGCGGGGATAACACCGGGGAGCTGTTTTTT. The J gene is TRBJ2-2, the V gene TRBV5-8; possible D gene TRBD2, 6 bases. Germline V lookup: CDR1 SGHTS, CDR2 YDEGEE. The CDR3 is 16 residues long. V was pared by 7 bases and J by 2 bases, with 18 bases between.

This clone was picked up a small number of times. The V call is TRBV10-3, the J call TRBJ2-7, with 12 bases matching TRBD1. The CDR3 loop spans 14 amino acids. Trimming removed 6 bases from V and 7 bases from J; junction bases left unmatched: 7. Germline V gene data show CDR1 as ENHRY and CDR2 as SYGVKD. The CDR3 bases are TGTGCCATCAGGAGGGGGACAGGGGGCGCGGAGCAGTACTTC. This gives the protein CAIRRGTGGAEQYF.

The chain carries TRBV14 and TRBJ2-2; 8 nucleotides align to TRBD1. Trimming removed 4 bases from V and 6 bases from J; junction bases left unmatched: 7. Germline assignment: CDR1 SGHDN and CDR2 FVKESK. This CDR3 comprises 15 residues. The CDR3 nucleotides are TGTGCCAGCAGCCTTCAGACAGGGGTTCCCGGGGAGCTGTTTTTT. Encoded protein: CASSLQTGVPGELFF.

In this sample, this clone turned up a few times. The V and J genes are TRBV7-7 and TRBJ2-1, with 9 positions matching TRBD2. Unmatched junction bases numbered 23, after V lost 1 base and J lost 10 bases. CDR1 is SSHAT and CDR2 is FNYEAQ in the germline V gene (reference sequence). CDR3 length: 20 amino acids. For the CDR3, the DNA is TGTGCCAGCAGCTTAGTCAGGGATCGTTCGCTAGCGGGGTACTTAAGAGAGCAGTTCTTC. It codes for CASSLVRDRSLAGYLREQFF.

The chain is built from TRBV12-5 and TRBJ1-2; unclear D gene. Germline assignment: CDR1 LGHNT and CDR2 FRNRAP. The germline V and J ends were trimmed by 3 bases and 4 bases, with 15 bases remaining between them. The CDR3 covers 15 residues. The CDR3 region is CASGLEGRTLYGYTF. CDR3 bases: TGTGCTAGTGGTTTAGAGGGCAGGACCCTCTATGGCTACACCTTC.

The count of this clone is one. The V gene is TRBV5-1, the J gene TRBJ1-2; TRBD1 is a possible D gene (6 bases). This CDR3 contains 12 residues. Looked up from germline, CDR1 is SGHRS and CDR2 is YFSETQ. Trimming took 4 bases from V and 8 from J, leaving 12 bases between them. CDR3 bases: TGCGCCAGCAGCGGGACACTGGACGGCTACACCTTC. The encoded protein is CASSGTLDGYTF.

The J gene is TRBJ2-1, the V gene TRBV29-1, with TRBD2 matching over 13 bases. Germline values: CDR1 SQVTM, CDR2 ANQGSEA. The trim removed 4 bases at V and 9 bases at J, leaving 6 bases unmatched. This CDR3 spans 14 amino acids. The CDR3 loop reads CSVVPGLAGFEQFF. The CDR3 DNA is TGCAGCGTTGTGCCGGGACTAGCGGGATTTGAGCAGTTCTTC.

V gene TRBV19 combines with J gene TRBJ1-1; 11 nucleotides match TRBD1. The germline CDR1 and CDR2 sequences are LNHDA and SQIVND (reference sequence). This CDR3 has 16 residues. Trimming cost V 7 bases and J 4 bases; bases outside gene matches: 11. CDR3 loop: CASNAPGQGAFTEAFF. As DNA, the CDR3 is TGTGCCAGTAATGCCCCCGGACAGGGGGCTTTCACTGAAGCTTTCTTT.

This chain joins TRBV28 and TRBJ2-1; the match to TRBD2 covers 7 bases. The CDR3 runs 16 residues. Trimming removed 5 bases from V and 4 bases from J; junction bases left unmatched: 11. Germline V gene data show CDR1 as MDHEN and CDR2 as SYDVKM. The CDR3 sequence is CASSPSVAGAYNEQFF. CDR3 nucleotides: TGTGCCAGCAGTCCCAGCGTGGCGGGAGCTTACAATGAGCAGTTCTTC.

The chain couples TRBV19 to TRBJ2-7; 7 nucleotides align to TRBD2. Germline CDR1 reads LNHDA; CDR2 reads SQIVND (reference sequence). V was pared by 2 bases and J by 3 bases, with 4 bases of the junction left unmatched. This CDR3 is 14 amino acids long. The CDR3 protein is CASSIPGRHYEQYF. The CDR3 DNA is TGTGCCAGTAGTATACCCGGGAGGCACTACGAGCAGTACTTC.